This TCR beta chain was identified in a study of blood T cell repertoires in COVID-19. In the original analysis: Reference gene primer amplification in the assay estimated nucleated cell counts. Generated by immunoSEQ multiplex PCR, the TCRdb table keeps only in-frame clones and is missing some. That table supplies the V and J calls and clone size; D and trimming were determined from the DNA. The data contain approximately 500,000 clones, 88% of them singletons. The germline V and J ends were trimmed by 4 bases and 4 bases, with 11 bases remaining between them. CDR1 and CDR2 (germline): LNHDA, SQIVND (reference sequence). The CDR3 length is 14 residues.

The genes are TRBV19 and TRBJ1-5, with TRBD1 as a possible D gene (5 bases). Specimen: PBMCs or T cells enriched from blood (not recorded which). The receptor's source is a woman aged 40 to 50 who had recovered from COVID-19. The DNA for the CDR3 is TGTGCCAGTAGTACCAGGGTATTGAATCAGCCCCAGCATTTT. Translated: CASSTRVLNQPQHF.